These 32 T cell receptor beta chains were all obtained from the same sample, sequenced in a study of blood T cell repertoires in COVID-19. Assay used: immunoSEQ multiplex PCR; TCRdb lists only in-frame clones, some missing. The table includes about 280,000 clones, around nine tenths detected once. The sequenced sample was peripheral blood. The receptors were sampled from a middle-aged man with active or convalescent COVID-19.

This sequence joins TRBV7-8 and TRBJ2-7, with TRBD1 as a possible D gene (6 bases). V dropped 5 bases and J dropped 0 bases, with 11 bases sitting between them. Germline CDR1 SGHVS, CDR2 FQNEAQ. The CDR3 has 14 amino acids. The CDR3 spells CASSLGQSSYEQYF. The CDR3 DNA is TGTGCCAGCAGCCTAGGACAGAGCTCCTACGAGCAGTACTTC. The complete variable domain, with remaining parts taken from reference TRBV7-8 and TRBJ2-7, reads GAGVSQSPRYKVAKRGQDVALRCDPISGHVSLFWYQQALGQGPEFLTYFQNEAQLDKSGLPSDRFFAERPEGSVSTLKIQRTQQEDSAVYLCASSLGQSSYEQYFGPGTRLTVT.

V usage is TRBV28 and J usage is TRBJ1-1; 8 bases are shared with TRBD1. V was pared by 6 bases and J by 6 bases, with 3 bases of the junction left unmatched. Germline V gene lookup returns CDR1 MDHEN and CDR2 SYDVKM. The CDR3 totals 12 residues. The CDR3 protein is CASRTGGPEAFF. The CDR3 region has the DNA TGTGCCAGCAGAACAGGGGGACCTGAAGCTTTCTTT.

This chain joins TRBV10-2 and TRBJ1-2; D unclear. Germline V lookup: CDR1 WSHSY, CDR2 SAAADI. The CDR3 is 14 residues long. Between the trimmed V and J ends, which lost 3 bases and 7 bases, there was a span of 15 bases. DNA for the CDR3: TGCGCCAGCAGTGATGTTGCCCTCTGGCTTGGCTACACCTTC. Encoded protein: CASSDVALWLGYTF.

The gene calls are TRBV7-3 and TRBJ2-4, with TRBD1 matching over 7 bases. Per germline, CDR1 SGHTA and CDR2 FQGTGA. This CDR3 is 13 amino acids long. The trim removed 5 bases at V and 9 bases at J, leaving 7 bases unmatched. CDR3 sequence: CASSLDRVGIQYF. CDR3 in DNA: TGTGCCAGCAGCCTCGACAGGGTGGGCATTCAGTACTTC.

The V call is TRBV24-1, the J call TRBJ1-5, with D unresolved. V lost 2 bases and J 3 bases, leaving 13 bases between the germline ends. From germline, CDR1 is KGHDR and CDR2 SFDVKD. This CDR3 is built from 16 residues. The CDR3 region is CATSDSAHATNQPQHF. The CDR3, as DNA: TGTGCCACCAGTGATTCCGCGCACGCTACCAATCAGCCCCAGCATTTT.

This sequence joins TRBV19 and TRBJ2-1; D is ambiguous. Germline values: CDR1 LNHDA, CDR2 SQIVND (reference sequence). Between the trimmed V and J ends, which lost 3 bases and 0 bases, there was a span of 12 bases. This CDR3 has 16 amino acids. The CDR3 loop is CASSMPAVSSYNEQFF. The CDR3 DNA follows: TGTGCCAGTAGTATGCCGGCGGTGAGCTCCTACAATGAGCAGTTCTTC.

The V call is TRBV5-1, the J call TRBJ1-4; 7 nucleotides line up with TRBD1. The CDR3 runs to 15 residues. CDR1 is SGHRS, CDR2 YFSETQ, per germline. V lost 0 bases and J lost 7; bases outside the gene matches: 6. The CDR3 DNA sequence: TGCGCCAGCAGCTTGGAGGGGGCACTCGGTGAAAAACTGTTTTTT. It codes for CASSLEGALGEKLFF.

J is TRBJ1-2 and V is TRBV5-6; 7 bases align to TRBD1. Germline V gene sequence: CDR1 SGHDT, CDR2 YYEEEE. The CDR3 spans 14 residues. V gave up 3 bases and J gave up 4 bases; unmatched junction bases: 6. This chain's CDR3 is CASSWGQRLYGYTF. CDR3 bases: TGTGCCAGCAGCTGGGGACAGCGGCTCTATGGCTACACCTTC.

The genes are TRBV27 and TRBJ2-2; 7 bases are a match to TRBD1. From germline, CDR1 is MNHEY and CDR2 SMNVEV (reference sequence). This CDR3 spans 15 amino acids. The trim removed 4 bases at V and 1 base at J, leaving 3 bases unmatched. CDR3 loop: CASSSTGLNTGELFF. CDR3 coding DNA: TGTGCCAGCAGTTCGACAGGGTTGAACACCGGGGAGCTGTTTTTT.

The chain combines TRBV5-1 with TRBJ1-1, with 7 bases matching TRBD1. The CDR3 extends over 15 amino acids. CDR1 and CDR2 (germline): SGHRS, YFSETQ. V was clipped by 1 base and J by 2 bases; unmatched bases: 5. Here the CDR3 DNA reads TGCGCCAGCAGCTTGACGACAGGGTACAACACTGAAGCTTTCTTT. Translating gives CASSLTTGYNTEAFF.

The table lists this clone with a few counts. This CDR3 is also generated by other DNA sequences in the sample. The rearrangement joins TRBV30 to TRBJ1-2; D ambiguous. Trimming pared 0 bases from V and 6 bases from J, leaving 5 bases between. The CDR3 runs 11 residues. Per the germline V gene, CDR1 is GTSNPN and CDR2 is SVGIG (reference sequence). The DNA for the CDR3 is TGTGCCTGGAGTGTGGGCGATGGCTACACCTTC. Translating it yields CAWSVGDGYTF.

This chain uses TRBV5-5 with TRBJ2-3; 9 bases are a match to TRBD1. The V gene end was trimmed by 4 bases and the J gene end by 2 bases; junction bases not matched to a gene: 8. The CDR3 spans 16 residues. The V gene's germline CDR1 is SGHKS and CDR2 YYEKEE (reference sequence). This CDR3 reads CASSPTGTGNTDTQYF. DNA for the CDR3: TGTGCCAGCAGCCCTACAGGGACAGGGAACACAGATACGCAGTATTTT.

The genes are TRBV6-5 and TRBJ2-2; TRBD2 aligns across 9 bases. Losses at the gene ends were 7 bases for V and 8 bases for J; bases not matched to a gene: 5. This CDR3 has 13 amino acids. Per germline, CDR1 MNHEY and CDR2 SVGAGI. The CDR3 reads CASTASGVGELFF. The CDR3 coding sequence is TGTGCCAGCACCGCTAGCGGGGTTGGGGAGCTGTTTTTT.

The rearrangement uses TRBV6-6 and TRBJ1-2; D might be TRBD1 (6 bases). CDR3 size: 14 residues. Trimming cost V 7 bases and J 3 bases, with 15 bases left between them. CDR1 MNHNY and CDR2 SVGAGI come from the germline V gene (reference sequence). The CDR3 spells CASKLRGRYYGYTF. The CDR3 DNA reads TGTGCCAGCAAACTCAGGGGAAGATACTATGGCTACACCTTC.

The V gene is TRBV13, the J gene TRBJ2-1, with D maybe TRBD1 (6 bases). Trimming removed 5 bases from V and 5 bases from J, with 10 bases in between. The V gene's germline CDR1 is PRHDT and CDR2 FYEKMQ (reference sequence). This CDR3 spans 13 amino acids. The CDR3 DNA reads TGTGCCAGCAGCAGGGGGTTCCACAATGAGCAGTTCTTC. This gives the protein CASSRGFHNEQFF.

The J gene is TRBJ1-1, the V gene TRBV12-3 or TRBV12-4; TRBD1 is a possible D gene (5 bases). The CDR3 runs to 13 residues. The V gene lost 3 bases and the J gene lost 6 bases, with 11 bases spanning the gap. CDR3 amino acids: CASSLGVAAEAFF. The CDR3 bases are TGTGCCAGCAGTTTGGGGGTAGCGGCTGAAGCTTTCTTT.

The J gene is TRBJ2-1, the V gene TRBV18; 7 bases fit TRBD1. Germline V lookup: CDR1 KGHSH, CDR2 LQKENI. V shed 3 bases, J shed 6 bases, and the junction held 11 bases outside the gene matches. There are 16 residues in the CDR3. In DNA, the CDR3 is TGTGCCAGCTCACCTCCGTCAGGGGGTGAAGTCAATGAGCAGTTCTTC. It codes for CASSPPSGGEVNEQFF. The whole variable domain, filled in from reference TRBV18 and TRBJ2-1, reads NAGVMQNPRHLVRRRGQEARLRCSPMKGHSHVYWYRQLPEEGLKFMVYLQKENIIDESGMPKERFSAEFPKEGPSILRIQQVVRGDSAAYFCASSPPSGGEVNEQFFGPGTRLTVL.

This rearrangement joins TRBV24-1 to TRBJ2-3; 8 bases are a match to TRBD1. Looked up from germline, CDR1 is KGHDR and CDR2 is SFDVKD. This CDR3 spans 15 amino acids. V shed 4 bases, J shed 1 base, and the junction held 3 bases outside the gene matches. CDR3 sequence (DNA): TGTGCCACCAGTGAGGACAGGGCGGGCACAGATACGCAGTATTTT. The encoded protein is CATSEDRAGTDTQYF.

The V and J genes are TRBV12-3 or TRBV12-4 and TRBJ2-2; D uncertain. The CDR3 spans 13 residues. V was cut by 10 bases and J by 1 base, with 10 bases left in between. The CDR3 is CATLPGNTGELFF. The CDR3 nucleotides read TGTGCCACCCTTCCCGGGAACACCGGGGAGCTGTTTTTT.

Note on this clone: The sample contains more than one DNA sequence encoding this CDR3. The V and J genes are TRBV5-1 and TRBJ2-2; 12 nucleotides agree with TRBD2. The germline V gene has CDR1 SGHRS and CDR2 YFSETQ. Trimming at V came to 2 bases and at J to 5 bases, leaving 1 base not matched to a gene. CDR3 length: 15 residues. CDR3 loop: CASSLGTSGTGELFF. In DNA, the CDR3 is TGCGCCAGCAGCTTAGGGACTAGCGGGACCGGGGAGCTGTTTTTT.

The genes are TRBV19 and TRBJ2-1; TRBD2 matches 9 bases. V shed 2 bases and J 6 bases; nucleotides not matched to a gene: 8. In germline, CDR1 is LNHDA, CDR2 SQIVND (reference sequence). CDR3 length equals 16 residues. CDR3 coding DNA: TGTGCCAGTAGTATACTCGCGGGGGGGCCTCTCAATGAGCAGTTCTTC. This encodes CASSILAGGPLNEQFF.

This clone was found once. The rearrangement uses TRBV11-2 and TRBJ2-7; D might be TRBD2 (5 bases). Germline V lookup: CDR1 SGHAT, CDR2 FQNNGV. The CDR3 consists of 15 residues. Trimming left V 3 bases short and J 1 base short, with 13 bases between. CDR3 sequence reads: CASSLGSVVSYEQYF. CDR3 DNA sequence: TGTGCCAGCAGCTTGGGGAGTGTGGTTTCCTACGAGCAGTACTTC.

The chain couples TRBV2 to TRBJ1-5; TRBD1 agrees at 7 bases. V dropped 4 bases and J dropped 4; count of bases not matched to a gene: 13. Looked up from germline, CDR1 is SNHLY and CDR2 is FYNNEI. This CDR3 has 17 amino acids. The CDR3 DNA reads TGTGCCAGCAGTGTTAAACAGGGGCGTAGGACTAATCAGCCCCAGCATTTT. Translating it yields CASSVKQGRRTNQPQHF.

This sequence joins TRBV6-4 and TRBJ2-2, with D tentatively TRBD1 (5 bases). The CDR3 is made up of 15 amino acids. CDR1 is MRHNA and CDR2 is SNTAGT in the germline V gene. Between the trimmed V and J ends, which lost 3 bases and 7 bases, there was a span of 15 bases. The CDR3 region has the DNA TGTGCCAGCAGTGATAAGGCAGGGCCCAGCGGGGAGCTGTTTTTT. Protein sequence: CASSDKAGPSGELFF.

Remarks on this clone: A read error may produce the germline difference seen at one junction end. The V gene is TRBV6-6, the J gene TRBJ1-5, with 9 bases matching TRBD1. CDR1 and CDR2 (germline): MNHNY, SVGAGI (reference sequence). The CDR3 runs 15 residues. In DNA form, the CDR3 reads TGTGCCAGCAGTGACTCGACAGGGGGTAATCAGCCCCAGCATTTT. Residues: CASSDSTGGNQPQHF.

The chain carries TRBV30 and TRBJ1-2; D unclear. The CDR3 runs to 12 residues. The germline V and J ends were trimmed by 2 bases and 5 bases, with 9 bases remaining between them. Germline loops: CDR1 GTSNPN, CDR2 SVGIG (reference sequence). The CDR3 DNA follows: TGTGCCTGGAGTCCATCAGGTTATGGCTACACCTTC. This gives the protein CAWSPSGYGYTF.

This clone was seen only once. The J gene is TRBJ2-4, the V gene TRBV9, with TRBD1 identical over 11 bases. V lost 4 bases and J lost 8; bases outside the gene matches: 5. The germline V gene encodes CDR1 SGDLS and CDR2 YYNGEE. CDR3 size: 14 residues. The CDR3 DNA sequence: TGTGCCAGCAGCCAAGGGACAGGGGGGCACATTCAGTACTTC. This codes for CASSQGTGGHIQYF. Variable domain in full (rest from reference TRBV9 and TRBJ2-4): DSGVTQTPKHLITATGQRVTLRCSPRSGDLSVYWYQQSLDQGLQFLIQYYNGEERAKGNILERFSAQQFPDLHSELNLSSLELGDSALYFCASSQGTGGHIQYFGAGTRLSVL.

The chain combines TRBV7-3 with TRBJ2-1; perhaps TRBD2 as D (5 bases). Germline lookup yields CDR1 SGHTA and CDR2 FQGTGA. Trimming stripped 5 bases from V and 6 bases from J, with 17 bases between. The CDR3 totals 15 residues. The CDR3 protein is CASSPFEGKVNEQFF. For the CDR3, the DNA is TGTGCCAGCAGCCCCTTTGAGGGTAAGGTCAATGAGCAGTTCTTC.

The chain has TRBV4-1 and TRBJ2-1, with a weak D call TRBD2 (7 bases). CDR3 length equals 15 residues. Germline-derived CDR1 and CDR2 are MGHRA and YSYEKL. Trimming shortened V by 1 base and J by 8 bases, and 15 bases separated the two germline ends. The CDR3 bases are TGCGCCAGCAGCCAAGGAGGAACAGGGAGGGATGAGCAGTTCTTC. Its protein is CASSQGGTGRDEQFF.

The V gene is TRBV7-3, the J gene TRBJ2-3, with 8 bases lining up with TRBD2. Per germline, CDR1 SGHTA and CDR2 FQGTGA. The CDR3 consists of 17 residues. After removal of 1 base from V and 8 bases from J, the junction contained 14 bases not matched to a gene. DNA of the CDR3: TGTGCCAGCAGCTTAAACTCGGGACTAGGAGTTAGGTCTACGCAGTATTTT. It yields the protein CASSLNSGLGVRSTQYF.

The rearrangement links TRBV3-1 (or the pseudogene TRBV3-2) to TRBJ1-2; 9 positions agree with TRBD1. There are 17 residues in the CDR3. The germline gives CDR1 LGHDT, CDR2 YNNKEL (reference sequence). After removal of 6 bases from V and 2 bases from J, the junction contained 13 bases not matched to a gene. DNA of the CDR3: TGTGCCAGCAGTACAGGGGGCGACAGACCCCCGAACTATGGCTACACCTTC. Encoded protein: CASSTGGDRPPNYGYTF.

This clone turned up a few times. This chain connects TRBV11-3 to TRBJ2-1; 14 nucleotides align to TRBD2. The CDR3 runs 15 residues. The ends lost 5 bases at V and 10 bases at J; junction bases unmatched: 7. Per germline, CDR1 SGHNT and CDR2 YENEEA. CDR3 in DNA: TGTGCCAGCAGCCCGGGACTAGCGGGAGATCGGGAGCAGTTCTTC. It is translated as CASSPGLAGDREQFF.